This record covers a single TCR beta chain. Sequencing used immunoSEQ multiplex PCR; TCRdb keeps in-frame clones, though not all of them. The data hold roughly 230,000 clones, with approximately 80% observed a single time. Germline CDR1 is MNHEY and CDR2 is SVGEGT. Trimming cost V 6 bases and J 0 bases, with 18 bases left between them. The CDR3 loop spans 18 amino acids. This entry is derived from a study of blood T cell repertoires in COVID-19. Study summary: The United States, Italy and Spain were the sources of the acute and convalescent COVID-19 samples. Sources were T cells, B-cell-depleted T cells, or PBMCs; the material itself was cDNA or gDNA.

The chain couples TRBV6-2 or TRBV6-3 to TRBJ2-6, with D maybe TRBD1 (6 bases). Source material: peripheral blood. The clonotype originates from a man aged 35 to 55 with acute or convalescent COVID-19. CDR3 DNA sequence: TGTGCCAGCAGCCACCGGGACACTTATTTCTCTGGGGCCAACGTCCTGACTTTC. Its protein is CASSHRDTYFSGANVLTF.